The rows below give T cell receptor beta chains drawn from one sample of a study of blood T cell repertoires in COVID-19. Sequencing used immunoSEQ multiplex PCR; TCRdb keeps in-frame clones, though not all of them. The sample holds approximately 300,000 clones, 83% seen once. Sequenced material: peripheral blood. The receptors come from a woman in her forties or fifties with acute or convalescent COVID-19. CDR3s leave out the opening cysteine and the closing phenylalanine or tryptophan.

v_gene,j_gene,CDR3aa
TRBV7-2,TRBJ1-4,ASRATGSTNEKLF
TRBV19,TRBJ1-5,ASSISGNQPQH
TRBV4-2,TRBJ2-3,ASSHLGGKGDTQY
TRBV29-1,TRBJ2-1,SGTPGLAGGRQF
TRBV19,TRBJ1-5,ASSFGTGGNQPQH
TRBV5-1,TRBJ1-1,ASSLGNMNTEAF
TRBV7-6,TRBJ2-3,ASSYRQGPTDTQY
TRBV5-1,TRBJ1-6,ASSPLPGNSPLH
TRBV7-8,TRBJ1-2,ASSFQGANYGYT
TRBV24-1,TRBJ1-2,ATSDKGGATYGYT
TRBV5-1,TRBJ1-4,ASSGQGDWCEKLF
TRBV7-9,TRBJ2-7,ASSPGTSGSKQY
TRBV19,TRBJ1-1,ASRNHRTGGNTEAF
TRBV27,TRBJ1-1,ASSPRDSTEAF
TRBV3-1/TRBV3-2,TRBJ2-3,ASSQESASGGRTSTDTQY
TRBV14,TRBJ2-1,ASSQRTGQSSYNEQF
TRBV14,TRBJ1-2,ASSPDRQSYGYT
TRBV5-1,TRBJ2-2,ASSTRTSGRGQTGELF
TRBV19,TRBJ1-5,ASTEGGDSNQPQH
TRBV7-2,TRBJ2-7,ASSKRQGPSYEQY
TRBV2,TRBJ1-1,ASGPQGPNTEAF
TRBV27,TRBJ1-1,ASSSDARTMNTEAF
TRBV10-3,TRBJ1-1,AIKPAPGGTEAF
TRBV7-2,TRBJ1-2,ASSPGLRNGYT
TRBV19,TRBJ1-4,ASSIQGNNEKLF
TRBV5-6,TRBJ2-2,ASSLAGTGISGELF
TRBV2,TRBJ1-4,ASSLSQAIEKLF
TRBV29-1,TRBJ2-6,SVARTAGANVLT
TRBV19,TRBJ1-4,ASSIVTGQDEKLF
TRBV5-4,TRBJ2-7,ASSLDRGTHEQY
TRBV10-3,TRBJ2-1,AISDSNGLAGSYNEQF
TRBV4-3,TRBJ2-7,ASSQELASSYEQY
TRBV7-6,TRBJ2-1,ASSLPGLAGDNEQF
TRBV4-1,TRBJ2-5,ASSLRRGSQETQY
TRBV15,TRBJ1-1,ATSRIMQGAQAF
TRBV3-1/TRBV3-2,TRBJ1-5,ASSQDSGRDSNQPQH
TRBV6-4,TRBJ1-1,ASSRTSNTEAF
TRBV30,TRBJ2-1,AWSTSYNEQF
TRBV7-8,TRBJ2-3,ASSLGYLAGQDTQY
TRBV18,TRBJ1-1,ASSPHLGTEAF
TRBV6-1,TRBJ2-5,ASSEEAGQGRTLTQY
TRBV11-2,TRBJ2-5,ASSPSRNSGALQETQY
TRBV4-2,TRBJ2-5,ASSQDSSGGGETQY
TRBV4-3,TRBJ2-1,ASSQGGTSGHNEQF
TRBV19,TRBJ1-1,ASRPQGGTEAF
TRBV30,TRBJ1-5,AWSRGGVNQPQH
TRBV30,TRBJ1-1,AWGGLDWMNTEAF
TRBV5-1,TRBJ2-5,ASSFLAGGQETQY
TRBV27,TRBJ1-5,ASRSWGGLNQPQH
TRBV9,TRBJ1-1,ASSAGSLNTEAF
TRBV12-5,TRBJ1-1,ASGWDFGTEAF
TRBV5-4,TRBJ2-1,ASGGGNEQF
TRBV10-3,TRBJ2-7,AITPDTSYEQY
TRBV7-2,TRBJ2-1,ASSLGMGGGVNEQF
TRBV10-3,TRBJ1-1,AITRDRGQVTEAF
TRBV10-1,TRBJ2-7,ASSESVGRGKEQY
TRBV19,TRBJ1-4,ASSIWAYNEKLF
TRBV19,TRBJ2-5,ASSIGQGTRESGETQY